This entry features one T cell receptor (beta chain) sequence. V gave up 4 bases and J gave up 6 bases, with 17 bases separating them. CDR1 ENHRY and CDR2 SYGVKD come from the germline V gene. The CDR3 length is 15 residues. The data were taken from a study of blood T cell repertoires in COVID-19. Study details: Researchers got acute and convalescent COVID-19 samples from the United States, Italy and Spain. PBMCs, B-cell-depleted T cells, or T cells were the source of the cDNA or gDNA that made up the material.

Source study methods: Amplification of reference gene primers provided the estimated nucleated cell counts. Produced via immunoSEQ multiplex PCR; TCRdb's table is partial and in-frame only. V, J and clone size derive from that table, while D and trimming were established from the DNA sequence. The sample consists of 190,000 or so clones, roughly 80% of them appearing once. The TCR comes from a man aged 50 or older who had recovered from COVID-19. The chain combines TRBV10-3 with TRBJ2-3, with a possible D match to TRBD1 (6 bases). The sequencing sample was made of peripheral blood. The CDR3 sequence: CAISVGAGVTDTQYF. Here the CDR3 DNA reads TGTGCCATCAGTGTGGGGGCAGGGGTTACCGATACGCAGTATTTT.